The subject of this entry is one T cell receptor (beta chain). Antigen: not known. The V end was cut by 1 base, the J end by 6 bases, with 12 bases between. Germline CDR1 is ENHRY and CDR2 is SYGVKD. The CDR3 runs 14 residues. The authors sequenced patients whose flow cytometry had shown CD8+CD57+ cell expansion. There was no therapy given to any patient before the blood sampling took place. Genomic DNA, serving as template, underwent TCR beta VDJ and CDR3 profiling. TCRdb independently ran MiXCR on the reads; one entry per CDR3 protein. Of 100,000 to 150,000 distinct CDR3 sequences detected, over 30% appear once; the ten largest clones hold over 2%. This sample stems from a study of CD8+CD57+ T cells in acquired aplastic anemia. Study-level background: The DNA of sorted CD4+ and CD8+ cells averaged approximately 3.3 ug. General study results and limits: Patients and controls shared approximately 30 CD8+ CDR3 sequences.

The TCR comes from a human donor with aplastic anemia. The sample was sorted CD4+, CD8+, or CD8+CD57+ T cells (not recorded which) from PBMCs. The V gene is TRBV10-3, the J gene TRBJ1-2, with a tentative D call TRBD1 (5 bases). CDR3 protein: CAISELPGVDGYTF. In DNA, the CDR3 is TGTGCCATCAGTGAGTTACCGGGGGTCGATGGCTACACCTTC.